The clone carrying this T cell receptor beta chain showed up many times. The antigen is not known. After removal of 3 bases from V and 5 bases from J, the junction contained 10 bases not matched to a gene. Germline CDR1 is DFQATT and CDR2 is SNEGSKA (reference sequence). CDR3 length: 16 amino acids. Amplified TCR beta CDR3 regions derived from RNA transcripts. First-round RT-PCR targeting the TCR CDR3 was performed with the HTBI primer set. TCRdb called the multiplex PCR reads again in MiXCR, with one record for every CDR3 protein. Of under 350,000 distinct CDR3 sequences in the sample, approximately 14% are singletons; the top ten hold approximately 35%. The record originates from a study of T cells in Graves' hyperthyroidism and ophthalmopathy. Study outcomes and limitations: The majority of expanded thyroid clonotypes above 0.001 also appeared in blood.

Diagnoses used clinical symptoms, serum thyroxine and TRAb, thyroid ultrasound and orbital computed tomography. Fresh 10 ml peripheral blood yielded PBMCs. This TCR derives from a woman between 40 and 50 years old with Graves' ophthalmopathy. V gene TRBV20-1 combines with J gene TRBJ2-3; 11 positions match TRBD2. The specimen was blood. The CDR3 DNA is TGCAGTGCTAGGGGGCTAGCGGGAGGAGGCGGAGATACGCAGTATTTT. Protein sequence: CSARGLAGGGGDTQYF.